Listed here are 31 T cell receptor beta chains from one sample, sequenced in a study of blood T cells in healthy people across ages. The use of a sample-barcoded 5' primer and a J-beta primer mix characterized a second PCR of roughly 7 to 11 cycles. One entry per CDR3 protein, called by TCRdb with MiXCR from the 5' RACE reads. The sample has approximately 670,000 distinct CDR3 sequences; roughly 43% are singletons. Input material: blood. Every receptor here comes from an older man in good health.

There are many counts of this clonotype. The V call is TRBV9, the J call TRBJ2-1; tentatively, D is TRBD1 (6 bases). The germline V and J ends were trimmed by 1 base and 2 bases, with 13 bases remaining between them. Germline V gene data show CDR1 as SGDLS and CDR2 as YYNGEE. The CDR3 consists of 16 residues. The DNA of the CDR3 is TGTGCCAGCAGCGTAAACAGGGTCGGGACCTACAATGAGCAGTTCTTC. Amino acids: CASSVNRVGTYNEQFF.

As to this clonotype: At one of its ends the junction is not consistent with the germline gene, which may arise from a read error. This chain uses TRBV11-2 with TRBJ2-3; 7 bases match TRBD1. The V gene's germline CDR1 is SGHAT and CDR2 FQNNGV. There are 15 residues in the CDR3. CDR3 sequence reads: CASSGYRGATDTQYF. The CDR3 nucleotides read TGTGCCAGCAGCGGATACAGGGGCGCTACAGATACGCAATATTTT.

This clonotype was found many times. V is TRBV6-2 or TRBV6-3 and J is TRBJ2-4, with TRBD2 identical over 8 bases. With 6 bases clipped from V and 6 bases from J, the junction kept 10 bases outside the gene matches. This CDR3 has 15 residues. Germline lookup yields CDR1 MNHEY and CDR2 SVGEGT. The CDR3 sequence: CASSPGQREGNIQYF. The CDR3 nucleotides are TGTGCCAGCAGCCCGGGACAACGGGAGGGAAACATTCAGTACTTC.

The chain carries TRBV6-2 or TRBV6-3 and TRBJ1-1, with D possibly TRBD1 on 6 matching bases. Germline CDR1 MNHEY, CDR2 SVGEGT. Trimming removed 2 bases at V and 5 bases at J, with 15 bases between. The CDR3 runs to 15 residues. The DNA of the CDR3 is TGTGCCAGCAGTTACGATGCAGGGGTATGGACTGAAGCTTTCTTT. Its protein product is CASSYDAGVWTEAFF.

This sequence joins TRBV10-3 and TRBJ2-5; D is tentatively TRBD1 or TRBD2 (7 bases each). The CDR3 has 13 residues. Germline V gene sequence: CDR1 ENHRY, CDR2 SYGVKD. Between the trimmed V and J ends, which lost 6 bases and 3 bases, there was a span of 11 bases. The CDR3: CAISAGGEETQYF. The CDR3 nucleotides are TGTGCCATCAGCGCAGGGGGGGAAGAGACCCAGTACTTC.

The chain links TRBV25-1 to TRBJ2-1, with D unclear. The CDR3 is 15 amino acids. Trimming left V 2 bases short and J 9 bases short, with 17 bases between. Per the germline V gene, CDR1 is MGHDK and CDR2 is SYGVNS. The CDR3 sequence is CASSEVGIQYLEQFF. The DNA of the CDR3 is TGTGCCAGCAGTGAAGTGGGAATCCAATACCTTGAGCAGTTCTTC.

The rearrangement links TRBV15 to TRBJ2-1; the D gene is possibly TRBD2 (7 bases). V was trimmed by 4 bases and J by 14 bases, leaving 21 bases between them. This CDR3 spans 14 amino acids. In germline, CDR1 is LNHNV, CDR2 YYDKDF (reference sequence). CDR3 in DNA: TGTGCCACCAGCAAGGGGGGACTACCCCCCGAGGAGTTCTTC. This gives the protein CATSKGGLPPEEFF.

Details on this clonotype: The junction does not match germline at one end; this may be a read error. The chain employs TRBV27 and TRBJ1-2; D not certain. CDR1 is MNHEY, CDR2 SMNVEV, per germline (reference sequence). The CDR3 is made up of 17 amino acids. This chain's CDR3 is CVSSLRGGEGYNYGYTF. The CDR3 DNA is TGTGTCAGCAGTTTAAGAGGCGGGGAGGGTTACAACTATGGCTACACCTTC.

This clonotype was seen repeatedly, ten times or more. V is TRBV15 and J is TRBJ2-3, with 10 bases matching TRBD2. Germline V CDR1 and CDR2: LNHNV, YYDKDF (reference sequence). The CDR3 sequence is 19 residues long. Trimming cost V 6 bases and J 7 bases; bases outside gene matches: 22. The DNA of the CDR3 is TGTGCCACCAGTAGAATCGTGCCTAGCGGGGGCCCGGAACGAAATACGCAGTATTTT. This codes for CATSRIVPSGGPERNTQYF. Full variable domain (rest looked up from reference TRBV15 and TRBJ2-3): DAMVIQNPRYQVTQFGKPVTLSCSQTLNHNVMYWYQQKSSQAPKLLFHYYDKDFNNEADTPDNFQSRRPNTSFCFLDIRSPGLGDTAMYLCATSRIVPSGGPERNTQYFGPGTRLTVL.

This clonotype has just a few counts. This chain links TRBV10-1 with TRBJ2-5; perhaps TRBD2 as D (6 bases). CDR3 length: 13 residues. The germline CDR1 and CDR2 sequences are WNHNN and SYGVQD (reference sequence). V lost 8 bases, J lost 11 bases, and 21 bases lay in between. The chain's CDR3 is CASSGSGLNEQYF. The CDR3 coding sequence is TGCGCCAGCTCCGGGAGTGGCCTCAATGAGCAGTACTTC.

The rearrangement links TRBV7-2 to TRBJ2-6; maybe TRBD1 (5 bases). The V and J ends lost 10 bases and 1 base respectively, with 14 bases between them. The length of the CDR3 is 15 residues. Germline V gene sequence: CDR1 SGHTA, CDR2 FQGNSA. CDR3 sequence: CANSPQGSGANVLTF. DNA of the CDR3: TGTGCCAACTCCCCCCAGGGTTCTGGGGCCAACGTCCTGACTTTC.

On this clonotype itself: One junction end disagrees with the germline gene, perhaps due to a read error. The chain combines TRBV29-1 with TRBJ1-2; a weak D match, TRBD1 (5 bases). CDR3 length: 14 amino acids. In germline, CDR1 is SQVTM, CDR2 ANQGSEA. CDR3 sequence: CSVSDSSRIYDYTF. The CDR3, as DNA: TGCAGCGTGAGCGACAGTTCCCGTATCTATGACTACACCTTC.

The chain joins TRBV4-2 to TRBJ2-2, with 9 bases fitting TRBD1. Unmatched junction bases numbered 8, after V lost 4 bases and J lost 8 bases. CDR3 length equals 15 residues. Germline CDR1 reads LGHNA; CDR2 reads YNFKEQ. CDR3 loop: CASSLGQGESGELFF. As DNA, the CDR3 is TGTGCCAGCAGCCTGGGACAGGGTGAATCGGGGGAGCTGTTTTTT.

V usage is TRBV7-2 and J usage is TRBJ2-4; 7 positions agree with TRBD1. The length of the CDR3 is 14 residues. The J segment lost 13 bases and the V segment lost 5 bases, leaving 14 bases of the junction unmatched. Germline assignment: CDR1 SGHTA and CDR2 FQGNSA. CDR3: CASSQTGPREAQYF. DNA of the CDR3: TGTGCCAGCAGCCAGACAGGGCCCAGAGAGGCCCAGTACTTC.

This chain joins TRBV4-1 and TRBJ2-1, with TRBD1 as a possible D gene (5 bases). V lost 1 base and J 0 bases, leaving 7 bases between the germline ends. Germline lookup yields CDR1 MGHRA and CDR2 YSYEKL. The CDR3 extends over 15 amino acids. The CDR3 here is CASSQVDTSYNEQFF. CDR3 nucleotides: TGCGCCAGCAGCCAAGTGGACACCTCCTACAATGAGCAGTTCTTC.

This clonotype turned up a few times. The V gene is TRBV20-1, the J gene TRBJ1-2; 8 bases line up with TRBD1. J lost 2 bases, V lost 6 bases, and 5 bases had no gene match. This CDR3 has 13 amino acids. Germline values: CDR1 DFQATT, CDR2 SNEGSKA (reference sequence). The CDR3 spells CSAKGQANYGYTF. The CDR3 DNA follows: TGCAGTGCCAAGGGACAGGCAAACTATGGCTACACCTTC.

The chain joins TRBV29-1 to TRBJ1-1, with 9 bases lining up with TRBD1. Germline-derived CDR1 and CDR2 are SQVTM and ANQGSEA. CDR3 size: 13 residues. The V segment lost 7 bases and the J segment 8 bases; nucleotides outside the gene matches: 11. The CDR3 region has the DNA TGCAGCGCAAAGACCGGGACAGGGTCCGAAGCTTTCTTT. Encoded protein: CSAKTGTGSEAFF.

V usage is TRBV12-3 or TRBV12-4 and J usage is TRBJ2-2; D gene unclear. The CDR3 is made up of 16 amino acids. Trimming stripped 6 bases from V and 0 bases from J, with 14 bases between. CDR3 residues: CASSLGPPPNTGELFF. CDR3 DNA sequence: TGTGCCAGCAGCCTTGGCCCGCCCCCGAACACCGGGGAGCTGTTTTTT.

The chain has TRBV6-2 or TRBV6-3 and TRBJ2-7; 12 bases match TRBD2. CDR3 length: 15 amino acids. V trimming: 6 bases; J trimming: 5 bases; junction bases outside the gene matches: 8. The germline CDR1 and CDR2 sequences are MNHEY and SVGEGT. Written as DNA, the CDR3 is TGTGCCAGCAGGAGGACTAGCGGGGCAGGGGACGAGCAGTACTTC. Protein sequence: CASRRTSGAGDEQYF.

Comment on this clonotype: One end of the junction varies from germline; a read error may be responsible. The rearrangement links TRBV2 to TRBJ2-3, with D perhaps matching TRBD1 or TRBD2 (5 bases each). Per the germline V gene, CDR1 is SNHLY and CDR2 is FYNNEI. The CDR3 contains 16 residues. The CDR3 loop is CASSEEGPGITYTQYF. The DNA for the CDR3 is TGTGCCAGCAGTGAAGAGGGACCTGGGATCACATATACGCAGTATTTT.

The chain recombines TRBV7-2 with TRBJ2-7; 8 bases agree with TRBD1. This CDR3 is built from 15 residues. CDR1 is SGHTA, CDR2 FQGNSA, per germline. V trimming: 4 bases; J trimming: 1 base; junction bases outside the gene matches: 6. The CDR3 region is CASSSQGVRSYEQYF. The CDR3 DNA reads TGTGCCAGCAGCTCACAGGGGGTAAGGTCCTACGAGCAGTACTTC.

The rearrangement uses TRBV7-6 and TRBJ2-7, with 12 bases lining up with TRBD1. CDR1 is SGHVS, CDR2 FNYEAQ, per germline. The ends lost 4 bases at V and 6 bases at J; junction bases unmatched: 4. The CDR3 spans 14 residues. The CDR3 DNA is TGTGCCAGCAGCTCGGGACAGGGGGCGAGCGAGCAGTACTTC. Protein: CASSSGQGASEQYF.

This rearrangement joins TRBV6-2 or TRBV6-3 to TRBJ1-2; D is undetermined. Trimming shortened V by 5 bases and J by 13 bases, and 17 bases separated the two germline ends. The CDR3 is made up of 12 amino acids. Germline V gene lookup returns CDR1 MNHEY and CDR2 SVGEGT. The CDR3 region has the DNA TGTGCCAGCAGTCAAGCTAAACGCGGGTGCACCTTC. Encoded protein: CASSQAKRGCTF.

The rearrangement joins TRBV28 to TRBJ1-4; 11 bases match TRBD1. Germline lookup yields CDR1 MDHEN and CDR2 SYDVKM. The CDR3 sequence is 16 residues long. V lost 9 bases to trimming and J lost 7 bases; unmatched junction nucleotides: 13. In nucleotides, the CDR3 is TGTGCCAGTAGAGTATCTCTGGGACAGGGGGGTGAAAAACTGTTTTTT. Amino acids: CASRVSLGQGGEKLFF. The full variable domain, rest sourced from reference TRBV28 and TRBJ1-4, is DVKVTQSSRYLVKRTGEKVFLECVQDMDHENMFWYRQDPGLGLRLIYFSYDVKMKEKGDIPEGYSVSREKKERFSLILESASTNQTSMYLCASRVSLGQGGEKLFFGSGTQLSVL.

The chain joins TRBV5-1 to TRBJ2-3; 10 nucleotides line up with TRBD2. The CDR3 consists of 19 residues. Germline CDR1 is SGHRS and CDR2 is YFSETQ. Trimming at V came to 0 bases and at J to 1 base, leaving 11 bases not matched to a gene. The CDR3 sequence is CASSLVGRSGRTRTDTQYF. As DNA, the CDR3 is TGCGCCAGCAGCTTGGTGGGGCGTAGCGGGAGGACCCGCACAGATACGCAGTATTTT.

This clonotype was seen more than once but under ten times. The chain carries TRBV4-2 and TRBJ2-7; TRBD2 agrees at 10 bases. J lost 5 bases, V lost 2 bases, and 6 bases had no gene match. CDR1 is LGHNA, CDR2 YNFKEQ, per germline. This CDR3 spans 15 amino acids. The CDR3 is CASSQSSGSFNEQYF. The CDR3 coding sequence is TGTGCCAGCAGCCAATCTAGCGGGAGTTTCAACGAGCAGTACTTC.

This chain links TRBV20-1 with TRBJ1-2; D not certain. With 0 bases removed from V and 7 bases from J, the gap between germline ends came to 18 bases. Germline-derived CDR1 and CDR2 are DFQATT and SNEGSKA (reference sequence). The CDR3 totals 15 residues. In nucleotides, the CDR3 is TGCAGTGCTAGAGAGAGGGTGGGGAGCTCAAGTGGCTACACCTTC. Translation: CSARERVGSSSGYTF.

Concerning this clonotype itself: A read error is possible here, since a much larger clone lies one base away. This chain uses TRBV10-3 with TRBJ1-2; tentative D call: TRBD1 (6 bases). Germline V gene sequence: CDR1 ENHRY, CDR2 SYGVKD. The CDR3 extends over 13 amino acids. The CDR3, as DNA: TGTGCCATCGGGGGCAGGGTGGGATATGGCCACACCTTC. This translates into CAIGGRVGYGHTF.

V is TRBV6-6 and J is TRBJ2-3; D perhaps matches TRBD2 (5 bases). This CDR3 comprises 15 residues. Trimming removed 2 bases at V and 2 bases at J, with 11 bases between. Germline assignment: CDR1 MNHNY and CDR2 SVGAGI (reference sequence). For the CDR3, the DNA is TGTGCCAGCAGTTACAAGGAGGCCTACACAGATACGCAGTATTTT. This gives the protein CASSYKEAYTDTQYF.

The sample holds many counts of this clonotype. This sequence joins TRBV29-1 and TRBJ2-5, with 11 bases identical to TRBD2. The CDR3 covers 13 residues. Germline assignment: CDR1 SQVTM and CDR2 ANQGSEA. The CDR3 reads CSGTSGGEETQYF. Here the CDR3 DNA reads TGCAGTGGGACTAGCGGAGGGGAGGAGACCCAGTACTTC. Full variable domain (missing parts from reference TRBV29-1 and TRBJ2-5): SAVISQKPSRDICQRGTSLTIQCQVDSQVTMMFWYRQQPGQSLTLIATANQGSEATYESGFVIDKFPISRPNLTFSTLTVSNMSPEDSSIYLCSGTSGGEETQYFGPGTRLLVL.

The rearrangement uses TRBV20-1 and TRBJ1-4, with 8 nucleotides matching TRBD1. The CDR3 contains 16 residues. Germline V gene sequence: CDR1 DFQATT, CDR2 SNEGSKA (reference sequence). The V segment lost 5 bases and the J segment 8 bases; nucleotides outside the gene matches: 16. CDR3 residues: CSALMAGQGRWEKLFF. The CDR3 region has the DNA TGCAGTGCTCTCATGGCCGGACAGGGTCGTTGGGAAAAACTGTTTTTT.